Listed here are 15 T cell receptor beta chains from one sample, sequenced in a study of OX40 agonist ivuxolimab in advanced cancers. The library was obtained by the immunoSEQ multiplex PCR assay. The clones in this table, taken by TCRdb from immuneACCESS, are in-frame only. Not every clone is retained; where verified, under half of the shortfall comes from an unresolved V gene, and the cause of the rest is unknown. The sample contains about 82,000 clones, 83% of them found a single time. The ten largest clones represent approximately 0.79% of the sample. The material was CD4+ or CD8+ T cells sorted from blood, obtained in a trial of the OX40 agonist ivuxolimab. Every receptor here comes from an adult with an advanced solid tumor such as melanoma, head and neck, liver or kidney cancer.

The chain uses TRBV2 and TRBJ2-7, with D maybe TRBD1 (6 bases). The CDR3 spans 14 residues. V gave up 2 bases and J gave up 6 bases, with 14 bases separating them. The V gene's germline CDR1 is SNHLY and CDR2 FYNNEI. CDR3 nucleotides: TGTGCCAGCAGTGAACAGGGGACCGTAGGCGAGCAGTACTTC. Protein product: CASSEQGTVGEQYF. Full variable domain (rest looked up from reference TRBV2 and TRBJ2-7): EPEVTQTPSHQVTQMGQEVILRCVPISNHLYFYWYRQILGQKVEFLVSFYNNEISEKSEIFDDQFSVERPDGSNFTLKIRSTKLEDSAMYFCASSEQGTVGEQYFGPGTRLTVT.

The CDR3 spells CASSLGLAQRLQETQYF. For the CDR3, the DNA is TGCGCCAGCAGCTTGGGACTAGCCCAGCGGCTACAAGAGACCCAGTACTTC. The V call is TRBV5-1, the J call TRBJ2-5; 7 bases agree with TRBD2. There are 17 residues in the CDR3. V was pared by 0 bases and J by 2 bases, with 10 bases of the junction left unmatched. The germline gives CDR1 SGHRS, CDR2 YFSETQ.

The J gene is TRBJ1-6, the V gene TRBV7-9; D remains ambiguous. The CDR3 runs 13 residues. Looked up from germline, CDR1 is SEHNR and CDR2 is FQNEAQ (reference sequence). Trimming pared 5 bases from V and 10 bases from J, leaving 12 bases between. CDR3 residues: CASSEVPQSPLHF. As DNA, the CDR3 is TGTGCCAGCAGCGAAGTGCCCCAATCACCCCTCCACTTT.

V gene TRBV12-2 combines with J gene TRBJ2-7. TRBV12-2 is marked as a pseudogene. This CDR3 is 18 amino acids long. CDR3 in DNA: TGTGCAAGTCGCTTATCCCATGAGACGAGGGGCCCCTCCTACGAGCAGTACTTC. This sequence encodes CASRLSHETRGPSYEQYF.

The V call is TRBV9, the J call TRBJ1-1; 10 positions match TRBD1. V was pared by 0 bases and J by 6 bases, with 8 bases of the junction left unmatched. This CDR3 contains 16 residues. Per the germline V gene, CDR1 is SGDLS and CDR2 is YYNGEE. This CDR3 reads CASSVEAGGQGSEAFF. The CDR3 nucleotides read TGTGCCAGCAGCGTAGAGGCAGGGGGACAGGGGTCTGAAGCTTTCTTT.

The chain couples TRBV7-6 to TRBJ2-7, with D uncertain. The CDR3 is made up of 14 amino acids. The germline V and J ends were trimmed by 2 bases and 2 bases, with 10 bases remaining between them. Germline assignment: CDR1 SGHVS and CDR2 FNYEAQ. In DNA, the CDR3 is TGTGCCAGCAGCTTAACCAGTTTGACCTACGAGCAGTACTTC. Translation gives CASSLTSLTYEQYF.

The genes are TRBV6-5 and TRBJ1-1; D may be TRBD1 (5 bases). In germline, CDR1 is MNHEY, CDR2 SVGAGI. This CDR3 is 13 amino acids long. Trimming cost V 4 bases and J 7 bases, with 13 bases left between them. CDR3 sequence: CASSWSGRDEAFF. Here the CDR3 DNA reads TGTGCCAGCAGTTGGTCAGGGCGGGATGAAGCTTTCTTT.

The CDR3, as DNA: TGTGCCATCAGTGAGATTAGCGGGAACACCGGGGAGCTGTTTTTT. Protein: CAISEISGNTGELFF. The chain recombines TRBV10-3 with TRBJ2-2, with D possibly TRBD2 on 6 matching bases. The CDR3 loop spans 15 amino acids. Trimming removed 2 bases at V and 1 base at J, with 8 bases between. Germline V lookup: CDR1 ENHRY, CDR2 SYGVKD.

V usage is TRBV27 and J usage is TRBJ1-4, with 9 bases lining up with TRBD1. Germline CDR1 and CDR2: MNHEY and SMNVEV (reference sequence). V trimming: 8 bases; J trimming: 4 bases; junction bases outside the gene matches: 8. The CDR3 spans 15 residues. In DNA, the CDR3 is TGTGCCAGCGCGGGACAGGGAGGAGGTAATGAAAAACTGTTTTTT. Amino acid sequence: CASAGQGGGNEKLFF. The full variable domain, in which reference TRBV27 and TRBJ1-4 provide the parts outside the CDR3, is EAQVTQNPRYLITVTGKKLTVTCSQNMNHEYMSWYRQDPGLGLRQIYYSMNVEVTDKGDVPEGYKVSRKEKRNFPLILESPSPNQTSLYFCASAGQGGGNEKLFFGSGTQLSVL.

This sequence joins TRBV6-5 and TRBJ2-7, with a tentative D call TRBD1 (5 bases). This CDR3 is built from 12 residues. CDR1 is MNHEY, CDR2 SVGAGI, per germline. Trimming cost V 6 bases and J 2 bases, with 8 bases left between them. The CDR3 DNA sequence: TGTGCCAGCAGCACAGGACCCTACGAGCAGTACTTC. Its protein is CASSTGPYEQYF.

The V call is TRBV10-3, the J call TRBJ2-2; no definite D call. Trimming took off 2 bases at V and 6 bases at J, with 13 bases between the two ends. Germline V CDR1 and CDR2: ENHRY, SYGVKD. The CDR3 has 15 residues. The CDR3 reads CAISEGAPWAGELFF. Here the CDR3 DNA reads TGTGCCATCAGTGAGGGTGCCCCTTGGGCCGGGGAGCTGTTTTTT.

This chain links TRBV7-8 with TRBJ2-1; possibly TRBD2 for D (6 bases). Trimming stripped 5 bases from V and 1 base from J, with 18 bases between. The CDR3 has 17 amino acids. Germline CDR1 and CDR2: SGHVS and FQNEAQ. The CDR3 protein is CASSLRALLASYNEQFF. The CDR3 DNA is TGTGCCAGCAGCCTCCGGGCCTTACTAGCATCCTACAATGAGCAGTTCTTC.

V is TRBV7-2 and J is TRBJ2-7; D not resolved. CDR1 and CDR2 from the germline V gene are SGHTA and FQGNSA. CDR3 length equals 14 residues. V was shortened by 6 bases and J by 3 bases, with 15 bases between the two germline ends. The CDR3 nucleotides read TGTGCCAGCAGTATATCAGCATCTAACTACGAGCAGTACTTC. It is translated as CASSISASNYEQYF.

This clone is a singleton in its sample. This chain uses TRBV13 with TRBJ1-6; possibly TRBD1 for D (5 bases). The germline gives CDR1 PRHDT, CDR2 FYEKMQ (reference sequence). The ends were cut back, 5 bases at V and 5 bases at J, with 22 bases in the middle. The CDR3 totals 18 residues. CDR3 amino acids: CASSQRQLPNGDNSPLHF. The CDR3 DNA follows: TGTGCCAGCAGCCAACGACAGCTTCCGAATGGGGATAATTCACCCCTCCACTTT.

The chain couples TRBV6-5 to TRBJ1-5, with D tentatively TRBD1 (5 bases). V shed 0 bases and J shed 7 bases, with 16 bases lying between them. Germline CDR1 is MNHEY and CDR2 is SVGAGI. The CDR3 loop spans 16 amino acids. The CDR3 DNA reads TGTGCCAGCAGTTACTCGAGTACGGGGGGTGGGCAGCCCCAGCATTTT. Protein: CASSYSSTGGGQPQHF.